These 8 T cell receptor beta chains were sequenced from one sample in a study of blood T cell repertoires in COVID-19. This table comes from immunoSEQ multiplex PCR, and its TCRdb copy is limited to in-frame clones, with some not included. The data hold 360,000 or so clones, with around 86% observed a single time. Sequencing used PBMCs or T cells enriched from blood (not recorded which). These receptors were taken from a woman in her 50s who had recovered from COVID-19.

V usage is TRBV5-1 and J usage is TRBJ2-2; TRBD2 matches 11 bases. V trimming: 4 bases; J trimming: 5 bases; junction bases outside the gene matches: 4. Germline V lookup: CDR1 SGHRS, CDR2 YFSETQ. This CDR3 region has 15 residues. CDR3 amino acids: CASSPTSGNTGELFF. CDR3 in DNA: TGCGCCAGCAGCCCGACTAGCGGGAATACCGGGGAGCTGTTTTTT.

CDR3 in amino acids: CASSLEWATSGRPQFF. In DNA, the CDR3 is TGTGCCAGCAGCTTAGAATGGGCCACTAGCGGGAGGCCTCAGTTCTTC. The chain is built from TRBV7-6 and TRBJ2-1, with TRBD2 matching over 12 bases. CDR1 is SGHVS and CDR2 is FNYEAQ in the germline V gene. This CDR3 has 16 residues. Germline trimming cut 1 base from V and 13 bases from J; bases unmatched to any gene: 11.

The genes are TRBV3-1 (or the pseudogene TRBV3-2) and TRBJ1-5; no clear D. The V and J ends lost 4 bases and 9 bases respectively, with 10 bases between them. In germline, CDR1 is LGHDT, CDR2 YNNKEL (reference sequence). The CDR3 loop spans 12 amino acids. The chain's CDR3 is CASSRYYGPQHF. CDR3 nucleotides: TGTGCCAGCAGCCGTTACTATGGGCCCCAGCATTTT.

The chain couples TRBV28 to TRBJ1-6; 8 bases are a match to TRBD1. From germline, CDR1 is MDHEN and CDR2 SYDVKM. The CDR3 runs to 16 residues. V was clipped by 1 base and J by 6 bases; unmatched bases: 5. CDR3 amino acids: CASSLSRDRSNSPLHF. DNA for the CDR3: TGTGCCAGCAGTTTATCCCGGGACAGGAGTAATTCACCCCTCCACTTT.

As to this clone: Other nucleotide sequences from this sample produce the same CDR3. The V and J genes are TRBV3-1 (or the pseudogene TRBV3-2) and TRBJ1-3; D not certain. This CDR3 spans 12 amino acids. Looked up from germline, CDR1 is LGHDT and CDR2 is YNNKEL (reference sequence). V was shortened by 4 bases and J by 1 base, with 2 bases between the two germline ends. CDR3 loop: CASSPSGNTIYF. CDR3 DNA sequence: TGTGCCAGCAGCCCATCTGGAAACACCATATATTTT.

The J gene is TRBJ2-2, the V gene TRBV19, with TRBD2 as a possible D gene (5 bases). V lost 3 bases to trimming and J lost 7 bases, with 12 bases between them. The CDR3 is made up of 14 amino acids. Germline V lookup: CDR1 LNHDA, CDR2 SQIVND (reference sequence). The CDR3 bases are TGTGCCAGTAGTATTAGAGGGTTTATCGGGGAGCTGTTTTTT. Translated, it gives CASSIRGFIGELFF.

V is TRBV9 and J is TRBJ2-1; tentatively, D is TRBD2 (6 bases). This CDR3 contains 15 residues. The V end lost 0 bases, the J end lost 4 bases, and 11 bases lay between the germline ends. Germline assignment: CDR1 SGDLS and CDR2 YYNGEE. Here the CDR3 reads CASSVAGSGYNEQFF. CDR3 DNA sequence: TGTGCCAGCAGCGTAGCCGGGAGTGGGTACAATGAGCAGTTCTTC. The full variable domain, in which reference TRBV9 and TRBJ2-1 provide the parts outside the CDR3, is DSGVTQTPKHLITATGQRVTLRCSPRSGDLSVYWYQQSLDQGLQFLIQYYNGEERAKGNILERFSAQQFPDLHSELNLSSLELGDSALYFCASSVAGSGYNEQFFGPGTRLTVL.

V is TRBV9 and J is TRBJ1-3, with TRBD1 as a possible D gene (6 bases). CDR1 and CDR2 from the germline V gene are SGDLS and YYNGEE. The length of the CDR3 is 15 residues. Deletions cut 0 bases from V and 8 bases from J, with 15 bases between. This CDR3 is CASSVDQGLVDTIYF. The CDR3 nucleotides are TGTGCCAGCAGCGTAGATCAGGGGTTGGTAGACACCATATATTTT.